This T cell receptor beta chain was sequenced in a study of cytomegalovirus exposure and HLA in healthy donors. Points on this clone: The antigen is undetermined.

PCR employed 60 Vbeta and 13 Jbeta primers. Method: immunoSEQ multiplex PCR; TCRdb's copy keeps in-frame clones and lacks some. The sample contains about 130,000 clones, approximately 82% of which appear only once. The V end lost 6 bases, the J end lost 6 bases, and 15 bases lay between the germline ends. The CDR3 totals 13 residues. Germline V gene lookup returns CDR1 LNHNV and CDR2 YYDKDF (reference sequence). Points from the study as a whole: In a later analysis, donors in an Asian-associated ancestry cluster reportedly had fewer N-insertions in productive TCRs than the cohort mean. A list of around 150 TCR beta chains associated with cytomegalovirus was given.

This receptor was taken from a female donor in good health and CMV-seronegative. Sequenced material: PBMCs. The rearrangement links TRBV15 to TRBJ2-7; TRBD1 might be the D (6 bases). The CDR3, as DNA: TGTGCCACCAGGGCAGGGGACCAAGGCGAGCAGTACTTC. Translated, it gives CATRAGDQGEQYF.